This T cell receptor (beta chain) was documented in a study of T cell changes during pregnancy in multiple sclerosis. CDR3 size: 15 residues. The V and J ends lost 5 bases and 4 bases, in that order; junction bases with no gene match: 8. Germline V gives CDR1 SEHNR, CDR2 FQNEAQ (reference sequence). Clones were read by immunoSEQ multiplex PCR, and TCRdb kept only the in-frame ones, dropping some. The data contain about 80,000 clones, roughly nine tenths of them singletons. The TCR sequence derives from a female donor with multiple sclerosis, enrolled in a pregnancy study. The sample here was peripheral blood, taken before pregnancy. The chain links TRBV7-9 to TRBJ2-1; 7 bases line up with TRBD2. The chain's CDR3 is CASSTAGVIYNEQFF. The DNA for the CDR3 is TGTGCCAGCAGCACCGCGGGGGTCATATACAATGAGCAGTTCTTC.